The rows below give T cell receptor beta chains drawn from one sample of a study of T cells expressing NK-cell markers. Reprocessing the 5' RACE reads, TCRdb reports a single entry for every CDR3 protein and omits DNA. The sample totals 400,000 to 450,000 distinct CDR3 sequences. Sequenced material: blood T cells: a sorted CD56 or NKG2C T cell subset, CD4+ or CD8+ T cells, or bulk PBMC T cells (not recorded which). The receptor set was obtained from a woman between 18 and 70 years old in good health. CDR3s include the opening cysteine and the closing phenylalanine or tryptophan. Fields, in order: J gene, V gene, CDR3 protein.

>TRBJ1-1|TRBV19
CASSLPVSDTEAFF
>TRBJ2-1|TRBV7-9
CASSHQGYSYNEQFF
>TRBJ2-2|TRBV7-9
CASIDLTSGNTGELFF
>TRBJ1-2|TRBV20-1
CSARDLDRNYGYTF
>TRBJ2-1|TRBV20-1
CSAALDGGRYNEQFF
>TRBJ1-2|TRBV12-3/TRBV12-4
CASSFGREGIRYTF
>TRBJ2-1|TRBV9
CASGGLYEQFF
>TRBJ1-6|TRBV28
CASSLSGQGGNSPLHF
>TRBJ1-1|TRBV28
CASSLGQGTAFF
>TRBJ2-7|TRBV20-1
CSARAPDQRAYEQYF
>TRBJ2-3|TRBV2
CASRPGSIGGDTQYF
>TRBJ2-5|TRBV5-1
CASSLDHRQETQYF
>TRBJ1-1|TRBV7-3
CASSFFGGRNTEAFF
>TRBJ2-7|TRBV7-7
CASSPKAGVPYEQYF
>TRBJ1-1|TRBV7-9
CASIDVNTEAFF
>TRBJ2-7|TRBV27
CASSTGTGISYEQYF
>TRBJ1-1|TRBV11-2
CASSLDWPPNTEAFF
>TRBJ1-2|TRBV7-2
CASSLRPGARPPSGYTF
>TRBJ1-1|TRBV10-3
CAISESGENTEAFF
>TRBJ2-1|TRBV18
CASSPDGTSGRGNEQFF
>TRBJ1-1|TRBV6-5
CASSYPRDGGTEAFF
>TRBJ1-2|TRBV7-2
CASSLVGAANYGYTF
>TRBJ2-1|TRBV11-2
CASSLRSSYNEQFF
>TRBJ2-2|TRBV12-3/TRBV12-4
CASSFRITGELFF
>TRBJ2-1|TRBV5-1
CASSLVTAGGYNEQFF
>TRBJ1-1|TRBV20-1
CSAPVSNTEAFF